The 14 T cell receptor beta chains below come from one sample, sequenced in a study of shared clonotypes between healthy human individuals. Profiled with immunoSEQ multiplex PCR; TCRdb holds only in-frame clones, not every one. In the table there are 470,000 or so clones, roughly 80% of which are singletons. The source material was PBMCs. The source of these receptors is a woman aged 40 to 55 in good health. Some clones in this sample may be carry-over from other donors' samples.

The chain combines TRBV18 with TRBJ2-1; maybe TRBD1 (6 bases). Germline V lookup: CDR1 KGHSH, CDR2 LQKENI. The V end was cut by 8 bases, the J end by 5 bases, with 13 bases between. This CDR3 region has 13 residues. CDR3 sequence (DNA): TGTGCCAGCATGAGGCAGGGGAACAATGAGCAGTTCTTC. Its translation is CASMRQGNNEQFF. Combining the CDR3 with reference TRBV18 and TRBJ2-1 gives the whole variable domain NAGVMQNPRHLVRRRGQEARLRCSPMKGHSHVYWYRQLPEEGLKFMVYLQKENIIDESGMPKERFSAEFPKEGPSILRIQQVVRGDSAAYFCASMRQGNNEQFFGPGTRLTVL.

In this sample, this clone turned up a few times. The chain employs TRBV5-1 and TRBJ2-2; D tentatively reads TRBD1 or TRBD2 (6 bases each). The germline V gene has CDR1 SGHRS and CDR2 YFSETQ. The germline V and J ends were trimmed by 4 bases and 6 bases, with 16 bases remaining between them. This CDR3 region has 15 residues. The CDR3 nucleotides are TGCGCCAGCAGCGCCGGGGGCCCCAACGCCGGGGAGCTGTTTTTT. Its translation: CASSAGGPNAGELFF.

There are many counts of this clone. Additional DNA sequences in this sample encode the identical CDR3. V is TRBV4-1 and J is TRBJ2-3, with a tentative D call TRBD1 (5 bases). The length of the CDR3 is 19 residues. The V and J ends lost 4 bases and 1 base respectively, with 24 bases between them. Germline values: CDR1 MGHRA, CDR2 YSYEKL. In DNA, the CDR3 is TGCGCCAGCAGCCCCAATTTGGGGCACAGGCCCTTAGGCACAGATACGCAGTATTTT. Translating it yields CASSPNLGHRPLGTDTQYF.

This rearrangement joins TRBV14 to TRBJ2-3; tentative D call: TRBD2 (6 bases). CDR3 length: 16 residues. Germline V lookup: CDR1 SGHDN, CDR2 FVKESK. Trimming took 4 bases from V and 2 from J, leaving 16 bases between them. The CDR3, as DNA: TGTGCCAGCAGCCCTGAGCGGGTGGGCCCCACAGATACGCAGTATTTT. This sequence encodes CASSPERVGPTDTQYF.

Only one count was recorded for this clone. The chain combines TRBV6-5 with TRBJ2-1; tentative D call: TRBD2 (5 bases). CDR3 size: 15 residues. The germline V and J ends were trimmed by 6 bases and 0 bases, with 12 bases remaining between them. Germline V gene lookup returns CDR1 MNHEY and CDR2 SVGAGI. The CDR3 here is CASSFSVSSYNEQFF. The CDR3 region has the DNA TGTGCCAGCAGCTTTAGCGTTAGCTCCTACAATGAGCAGTTCTTC.

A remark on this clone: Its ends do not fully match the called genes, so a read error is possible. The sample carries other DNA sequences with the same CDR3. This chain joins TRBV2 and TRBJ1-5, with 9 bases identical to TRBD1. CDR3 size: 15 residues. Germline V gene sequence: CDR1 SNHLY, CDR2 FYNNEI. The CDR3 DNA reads TGTGCCAGCAGTCGGGACAGGGCATCCAATCAGCCCCAGCACTTT. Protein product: CASSRDRASNQPQHF.

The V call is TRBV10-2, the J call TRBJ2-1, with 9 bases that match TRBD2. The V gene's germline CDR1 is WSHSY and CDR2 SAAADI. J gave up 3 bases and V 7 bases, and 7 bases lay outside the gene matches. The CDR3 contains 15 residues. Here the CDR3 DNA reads TGCGCCAGCAACCGAGCGGGAGGAGTCTACAATGAGCAGTTCTTC. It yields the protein CASNRAGGVYNEQFF.

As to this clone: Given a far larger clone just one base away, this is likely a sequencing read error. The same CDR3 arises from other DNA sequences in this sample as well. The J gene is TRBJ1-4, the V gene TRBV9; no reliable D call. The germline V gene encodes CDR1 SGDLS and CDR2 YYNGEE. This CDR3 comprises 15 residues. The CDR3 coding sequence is TGTGCCAGCAGCCCACGATCTGCAACTAATGAAAAACTGTTCTTT. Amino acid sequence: CASSPRSATNEKLFF.

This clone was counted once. The chain's CDR3 is CASSEGTGGHTQYF. CDR3 nucleotides: TGTGCCAGCAGTGAGGGGACAGGGGGCCATACGCAGTATTTT. The chain recombines TRBV6-4 with TRBJ2-3; 12 nucleotides line up with TRBD1. This CDR3 has 14 residues. Germline lookup yields CDR1 MRHNA and CDR2 SNTAGT. Trimming removed 3 bases from V and 7 bases from J; junction bases left unmatched: 2.

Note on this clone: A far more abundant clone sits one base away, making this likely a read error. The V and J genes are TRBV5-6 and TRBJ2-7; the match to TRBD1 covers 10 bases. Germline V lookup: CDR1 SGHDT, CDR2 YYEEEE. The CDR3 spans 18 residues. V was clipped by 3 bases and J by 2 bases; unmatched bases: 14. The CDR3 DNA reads TGTGCCAGCAGCTCCCACCGGGACAGGGGTATCATTACCTACGAGCAGTACTTC. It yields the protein CASSSHRDRGIITYEQYF.

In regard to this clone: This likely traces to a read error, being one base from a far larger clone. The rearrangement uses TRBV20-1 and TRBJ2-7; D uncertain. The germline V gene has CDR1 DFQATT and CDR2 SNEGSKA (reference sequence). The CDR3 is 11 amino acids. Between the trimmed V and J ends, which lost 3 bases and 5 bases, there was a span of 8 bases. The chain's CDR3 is CSASSVNEQYF. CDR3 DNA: TGCAGTGCTAGCTCTGTCAACGAGCAGTACTTC.

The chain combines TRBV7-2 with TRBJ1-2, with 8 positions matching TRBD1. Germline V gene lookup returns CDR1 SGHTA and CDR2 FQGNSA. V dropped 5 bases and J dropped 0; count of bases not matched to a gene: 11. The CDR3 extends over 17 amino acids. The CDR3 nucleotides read TGTGCCAGCAGCACTAGTCCCGGGACAGGATCTAACTATGGCTACACCTTC. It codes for CASSTSPGTGSNYGYTF. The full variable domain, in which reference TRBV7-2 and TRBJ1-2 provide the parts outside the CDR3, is GAGVSQSPSNKVTEKGKDVELRCDPISGHTALYWYRQSLGQGLEFLIYFQGNSAPDKSGLPSDRFSAERTGGSVSTLTIQRTQQEDSAVYLCASSTSPGTGSNYGYTFGSGTRLTVV.

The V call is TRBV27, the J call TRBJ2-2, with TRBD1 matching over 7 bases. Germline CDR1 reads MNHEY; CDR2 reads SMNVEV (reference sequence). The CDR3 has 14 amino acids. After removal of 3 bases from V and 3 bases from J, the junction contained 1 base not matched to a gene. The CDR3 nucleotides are TGTGCCAGCAGTTTGGGGACAGACACCGGGGAGCTGTTTTTT. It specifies CASSLGTDTGELFF.

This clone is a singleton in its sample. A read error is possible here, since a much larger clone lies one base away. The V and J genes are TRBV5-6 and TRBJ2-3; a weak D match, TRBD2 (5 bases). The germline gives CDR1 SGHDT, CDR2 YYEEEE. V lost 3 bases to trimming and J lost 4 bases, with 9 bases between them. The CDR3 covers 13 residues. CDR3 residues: CASSSPGADTQYF. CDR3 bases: TGTGCCAGCAGCTCGCCCGGGGCAGATACGCAGTATTTT. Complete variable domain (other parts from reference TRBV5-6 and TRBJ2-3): DAGVTQSPTHLIKTRGQQVTLRCSPKSGHDTVSWYQQALGQGPQFIFQYYEEEERQRGNFPDRFSGHQFPNYSSELNVNALLLGDSALYLCASSSPGADTQYFGPGTRLTVL.